Here is one T cell receptor beta chain with its context. The sample belongs to a study of T cell changes during pregnancy in multiple sclerosis. Germline assignment: CDR1 SGDLS and CDR2 YYNGEE. The CDR3 is 16 residues long. J was trimmed by 1 base and V by 3 bases; bases with no gene match: 5. Clones were sequenced by immunoSEQ multiplex PCR, and TCRdb holds only the in-frame ones, with some missing. Counted here are some 24,000 clones, more than 75% occurring once; the ten biggest clones make up roughly 1%. Source: CD4+ T cells from peripheral blood mononuclear cells, taken in the second trimester of pregnancy. The J gene is TRBJ1-1, the V gene TRBV9; 11 bases map to TRBD1. This clonotype was sampled from a female donor in good health, enrolled as a control in a pregnancy study. Written as DNA, the CDR3 is TGTGCCAGCAGCGCCCGGACAGGGGGCGCGAACACTGAAGCTTTCTTT. This sequence encodes CASSARTGGANTEAFF.